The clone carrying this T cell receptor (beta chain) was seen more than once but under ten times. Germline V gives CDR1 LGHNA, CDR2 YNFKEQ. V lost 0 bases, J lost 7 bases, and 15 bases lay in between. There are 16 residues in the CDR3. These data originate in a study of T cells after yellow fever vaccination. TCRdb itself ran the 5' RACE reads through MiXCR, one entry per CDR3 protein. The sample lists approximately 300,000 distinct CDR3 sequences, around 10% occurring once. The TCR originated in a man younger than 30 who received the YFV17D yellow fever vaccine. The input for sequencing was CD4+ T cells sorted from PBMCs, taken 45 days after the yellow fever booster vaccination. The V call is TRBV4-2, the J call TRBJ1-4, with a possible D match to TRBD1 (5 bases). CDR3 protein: CASSQDRGSGGEKLFF. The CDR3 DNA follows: TGTGCCAGCAGCCAAGATCGGGGTTCGGGGGGTGAAAAACTGTTTTTT.